Each of the 24 T cell receptor beta chains below was sequenced from the same sample in a study of T cells in Graves' hyperthyroidism and ophthalmopathy. The source material, RNA transcripts, was used to amplify TCR beta CDR3 regions. The study used the HTBI primer set for a first-round RT-PCR of the TCR CDR3. TCRdb redid the calling of the multiplex PCR reads with MiXCR, one entry per CDR3 protein. The sample records some 140,000 distinct CDR3 sequences, 22% being singletons. Sequencing was performed on blood. All receptors derive from a woman between 45 and 65 years old with Graves' hyperthyroidism that later progressed to Graves' ophthalmopathy.

Points on this clonotype: An end of the junction does not agree with germline; a read error may underlie this. The chain joins TRBV27 to TRBJ1-1; possibly TRBD1 for D (5 bases). This CDR3 spans 13 amino acids. CDR1 is MNHEY and CDR2 is SMNVEV in the germline V gene (reference sequence). CDR3 region: CAGSKGLNTEAFF. The DNA of the CDR3 is TGTGCCGGCAGTAAGGGGCTGAACACTGAAGCTTTCTTT.

This clonotype was picked up many times. This chain links TRBV20-1 with TRBJ1-1; TRBD1 might be the D (6 bases). This CDR3 is built from 12 residues. CDR1 and CDR2 from the germline V gene are DFQATT and SNEGSKA (reference sequence). The V end was cut by 4 bases, the J end by 4 bases, with 10 bases between. The CDR3 region is CSAKQGSTEAFF. The CDR3 DNA sequence: TGCAGTGCTAAACAGGGTAGCACTGAAGCTTTCTTT.

This clonotype was detected ten times or more. The chain has TRBV7-8 and TRBJ2-1, with TRBD2 matching 13 bases. CDR1 is SGHVS, CDR2 FQNEAQ, per germline. J lost 6 bases, V lost 1 base, and 3 bases had no gene match. The CDR3 consists of 16 residues. The CDR3 protein is CASSLVRTSGSNEQFF. CDR3 nucleotides: TGTGCCAGCAGCTTAGTAAGGACTAGCGGGAGCAATGAGCAGTTCTTC.

J is TRBJ2-5 and V is TRBV5-1, with D unresolved. The length of the CDR3 is 12 residues. Per the germline V gene, CDR1 is SGHRS and CDR2 is YFSETQ. V lost 4 bases and J lost 2, with 6 bases in between. CDR3 protein: CASSEQQETQYF. CDR3 nucleotide sequence: TGCGCCAGCAGCGAACAGCAAGAGACCCAGTACTTC.

This clonotype was counted only a few times. The chain recombines TRBV10-3 with TRBJ2-2; no definite D call. V was clipped by 10 bases and J by 3 bases, with 6 bases between them. The CDR3 sequence is 11 residues long. Germline V gene sequence: CDR1 ENHRY, CDR2 SYGVKD. The CDR3 sequence: CATSDTGELFF. In DNA form, the CDR3 reads TGTGCCACTAGTGACACCGGGGAGCTGTTTTTT.

The chain couples TRBV29-1 to TRBJ2-2; 7 bases line up with TRBD1. CDR1 is SQVTM and CDR2 is ANQGSEA in the germline V gene. Losses at the gene ends were 4 bases for V and 4 bases for J; bases not matched to a gene: 6. This CDR3 region has 14 residues. CDR3 nucleotide sequence: TGCAGCGTTGTAGAGGGGGCTATCACCGGGGAGCTGTTTTTT. This encodes CSVVEGAITGELFF.

The sample holds many counts of this clonotype. This sequence joins TRBV11-2 and TRBJ2-1; 13 nucleotides agree with TRBD2. The junction had 6 bases not matched to a gene; V was cut back by 6 bases and J by 7 bases. The CDR3 runs to 15 residues. Germline CDR1 SGHAT, CDR2 FQNNGV. The CDR3 nucleotides are TGTGCCAGCAGACCTACTAGCGGGAGGGGTAATGAGCAGTTCTTC. This codes for CASRPTSGRGNEQFF.

This chain uses TRBV12-3 or TRBV12-4 with TRBJ2-5; 12 bases align to TRBD2. V lost 0 bases to trimming and J lost 0 bases; unmatched junction nucleotides: 20. The CDR3 runs 23 residues. CDR3 region: CASSLASGFPAIGTSGYQETQYF. The CDR3 DNA reads as TGTGCCAGCAGTTTAGCTTCTGGCTTCCCAGCTATAGGGACTAGCGGGTACCAAGAGACCCAGTACTTC.

Only a few counts were recorded for this clonotype. The junction differs from germline at one of its ends, possibly a read error. This rearrangement joins TRBV27 to TRBJ2-1; the D is unclear. The CDR3 consists of 13 residues. The germline CDR1 and CDR2 sequences are MNHEY and SMNVEV (reference sequence). CDR3 bases: TGTACCAGCAGTTGGGGTACAATCAATGAGCAGTTCTTC. Its translation: CTSSWGTINEQFF.

The sample holds many counts of this clonotype. The V call is TRBV10-3, the J call TRBJ2-5; the D gene is possibly TRBD1 (5 bases). This CDR3 spans 11 amino acids. V was shortened by 2 bases and J by 9 bases, with 7 bases between the two germline ends. Germline values: CDR1 ENHRY, CDR2 SYGVKD. The CDR3 reads CAISEDRAQYF. CDR3 DNA sequence: TGTGCCATCAGTGAGGACAGAGCCCAGTACTTC.

This clonotype was recorded a few times. The gene calls are TRBV28 and TRBJ1-1; 9 bases align to TRBD1. Germline CDR1 and CDR2: MDHEN and SYDVKM. The V gene end was trimmed by 10 bases and the J gene end by 4 bases; junction bases not matched to a gene: 13. The CDR3 contains 15 residues. The CDR3 DNA reads TGTGCCATCCAAGAACAGGGGGCGCGTGGCACTGAAGCTTTCTTT. Protein product: CAIQEQGARGTEAFF.

In its sample, this clonotype was seen many times. The chain couples TRBV20-1 to TRBJ2-7; no firm D call. The CDR3 covers 15 residues. Looked up from germline, CDR1 is DFQATT and CDR2 is SNEGSKA (reference sequence). Between the trimmed V and J ends, which lost 0 bases and 3 bases, there was a span of 15 bases. The CDR3 nucleotides read TGCAGTGCTAGAGATCGTGGGGTGCATCTCTACGAGCAGTACTTC. Amino acid sequence: CSARDRGVHLYEQYF.

The sample holds many counts of this clonotype. V is TRBV30 and J is TRBJ2-1; D may correspond to TRBD1 or TRBD2 (5 bases each). The CDR3 has 15 residues. In germline, CDR1 is GTSNPN, CDR2 SVGIG (reference sequence). V was clipped by 3 bases and J by 8 bases, with 20 bases between them. The CDR3 sequence is CAWRTGTRLGDEQFF. The CDR3, as DNA: TGTGCCTGGAGGACGGGGACCCGACTCGGCGATGAGCAGTTCTTC.

This clonotype came up once. CDR3 DNA sequence: TGTGCCAGCAGTTACCGTGGGATTTCCGGGGAGCTGTTTTTT. This encodes CASSYRGISGELFF. V is TRBV6-5 and J is TRBJ2-2; D gene ambiguous. The V gene's germline CDR1 is MNHEY and CDR2 SVGAGI. The CDR3 loop spans 14 amino acids. V was cut by 2 bases and J by 6 bases, with 10 bases left in between.

This clonotype showed up many times. V gene TRBV28 combines with J gene TRBJ1-5, with D hard to call. Germline CDR1 and CDR2: MDHEN and SYDVKM. Between the trimmed V and J ends, which lost 3 bases and 6 bases, there was a span of 3 bases. The CDR3 is made up of 11 amino acids. The CDR3 nucleotides are TGTGCCAGCAGTTTGGGTCAGCCCCAGCATTTT. This translates into CASSLGQPQHF. The full variable domain, with the rest looked up from reference TRBV28 and TRBJ1-5, is DVKVTQSSRYLVKRTGEKVFLECVQDMDHENMFWYRQDPGLGLRLIYFSYDVKMKEKGDIPEGYSVSREKKERFSLILESASTNQTSMYLCASSLGQPQHFGDGTRLSIL.

This clonotype was seen only once. This chain links TRBV18 with TRBJ2-7; D is unclear. Germline values: CDR1 KGHSH, CDR2 LQKENI. V dropped 0 bases and J dropped 2 bases, with 11 bases sitting between them. The CDR3 length is 15 residues. DNA of the CDR3: TGTGCCAGCTCACCACCGATGGGGATCACCTACGAGCAGTACTTC. Encoded protein: CASSPPMGITYEQYF.

The rearrangement uses TRBV5-1 and TRBJ1-3; D uncertain. The ends were cut back, 1 base at V and 2 bases at J, with 13 bases in the middle. CDR1 and CDR2 (germline): SGHRS, YFSETQ. The CDR3 runs 16 residues. CDR3 loop: CASSLRSGVAGNTIYF. The CDR3 DNA reads TGCGCCAGCAGCTTGAGAAGCGGGGTTGCTGGAAACACCATATATTTT.

This clonotype was seen repeatedly, ten times or more. V and J are TRBV2 and TRBJ1-5; D gene uncertain. CDR1 is SNHLY, CDR2 FYNNEI, per germline. The CDR3 sequence is 14 residues long. Trimming removed 7 bases from V and 3 bases from J, with 13 bases in between. This CDR3 is CASTTPGPNQPQHF. The CDR3 DNA reads as TGTGCCAGCACCACCCCCGGGCCCAATCAGCCCCAGCATTTT.

This clonotype was detected ten times or more. The chain couples TRBV5-6 to TRBJ2-7; 11 bases fit TRBD2. The ends lost 3 bases at V and 1 base at J; junction bases unmatched: 3. Germline V lookup: CDR1 SGHDT, CDR2 YYEEEE. The CDR3 has 15 amino acids. CDR3 nucleotides: TGTGCCAGCAGCTCGACTAGCGGGAAATCCTACGAGCAGTACTTC. Its translation is CASSSTSGKSYEQYF.

CDR3 region: CASSLRRVRSDGTDTQYF. In DNA form, the CDR3 reads TGCGCCAGCAGCTTGAGAAGGGTACGGAGTGACGGCACAGATACGCAGTATTTT. The V gene is TRBV5-1, the J gene TRBJ2-3; D uncertain. Trimming removed 1 base at V and 1 base at J, with 19 bases between. Looked up from germline, CDR1 is SGHRS and CDR2 is YFSETQ. The CDR3 contains 18 residues.

This clonotype was detected many times. The chain combines TRBV11-3 with TRBJ2-3; TRBD2 agrees at 15 bases. Germline lookup yields CDR1 SGHNT and CDR2 YENEEA. Germline trimming cut 4 bases from V and 5 bases from J; bases unmatched to any gene: 7. There are 17 residues in the CDR3. DNA for the CDR3: TGTGCCAGCAGCTCCGGAGGGACTAGCGGGAGGTTAGATACGCAGTATTTT. This translates into CASSSGGTSGRLDTQYF.

This clonotype was picked up many times. This sequence joins TRBV29-1 and TRBJ1-2, with 9 bases lining up with TRBD1. This CDR3 has 14 residues. The germline gives CDR1 SQVTM, CDR2 ANQGSEA. Losses at the gene ends were 7 bases for V and 4 bases for J; bases not matched to a gene: 10. For the CDR3, the DNA is TGCAGCGCGGGGGGACAGGGCGATCGCTATGGCTACACCTTC. As protein: CSAGGQGDRYGYTF.

This clonotype was counted many times. The genes are TRBV11-2 and TRBJ2-7, with a weak D call TRBD2 (5 bases). Germline assignment: CDR1 SGHAT and CDR2 FQNNGV. The CDR3 extends over 12 amino acids. Trimming pared 2 bases from V and 7 bases from J, leaving 9 bases between. This CDR3 is CASSLNPGEQYF. The CDR3 bases are TGTGCCAGCAGCTTAAACCCGGGGGAGCAGTACTTC.

This clonotype was recorded a few times. The gene calls are TRBV15 and TRBJ1-5; D gene unclear. The length of the CDR3 is 15 residues. The V end was cut by 0 bases, the J end by 6 bases, with 12 bases between. The germline gives CDR1 LNHNV, CDR2 YYDKDF (reference sequence). CDR3 protein: CATSRDLSPVQPQHF. CDR3 coding DNA: TGTGCCACCAGCAGAGATCTCTCACCGGTTCAGCCCCAGCATTTT.